This T cell receptor (beta chain) derives from a study of STAT5B mutations in CD4+ large granular lymphocyte leukemia. Study-wide results and caveats: Patient CD4-sorted repertoires stayed more clonal than healthy ones after leukemic-clone removal. Compared with healthy controls (2/35), patient top clones favored TRBV06 (8/27). Main leukemic clonotypes were patient-specific, but roughly 26% appeared at low frequency elsewhere.

The germline gives CDR1 SQVTM, CDR2 ANQGSEA. CDR3 length equals 14 residues. Trimming removed 7 bases from V and 0 bases from J, with 13 bases in between. As concerns this clone: Its specificity is not known.

Controls came from buffy coats of healthy blood donors. Generated by immunoSEQ multiplex PCR, the TCRdb table keeps only in-frame clones and is missing some. This sample yields 35,000 or so clones, of which 70% to 90% are seen a single time; roughly 0.95% belongs to the top ten. This chain links TRBV29-1 with TRBJ2-1; possible D gene TRBD1, 6 bases. This TCR derives from a human donor in good health. The sequenced sample consisted of CD4+ T cells from blood buffy coats. CDR3 nucleotides: TGCAGCGGACAGGAGCTGGTCTCCTACAATGAGCAGTTCTTC. Its protein product is CSGQELVSYNEQFF.